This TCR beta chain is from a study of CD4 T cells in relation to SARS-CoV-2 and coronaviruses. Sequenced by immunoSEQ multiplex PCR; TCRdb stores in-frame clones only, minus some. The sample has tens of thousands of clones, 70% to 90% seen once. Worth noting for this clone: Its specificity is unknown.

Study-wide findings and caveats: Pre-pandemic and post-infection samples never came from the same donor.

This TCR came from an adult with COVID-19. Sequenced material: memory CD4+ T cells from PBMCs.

CDR3 in amino acids: CASSSDGHSQETQYF. CDR3 in DNA: TGTGCCAGCAGTTCCGACGGCCATAGCCAAGAGACCCAGTACTTC. The rearrangement links TRBV6-5 to TRBJ2-5; D unclear. Per the germline V gene, CDR1 is MNHEY and CDR2 is SVGAGI. The V and J ends lost 4 bases and 1 base respectively, with 13 bases between them. This CDR3 contains 15 residues.